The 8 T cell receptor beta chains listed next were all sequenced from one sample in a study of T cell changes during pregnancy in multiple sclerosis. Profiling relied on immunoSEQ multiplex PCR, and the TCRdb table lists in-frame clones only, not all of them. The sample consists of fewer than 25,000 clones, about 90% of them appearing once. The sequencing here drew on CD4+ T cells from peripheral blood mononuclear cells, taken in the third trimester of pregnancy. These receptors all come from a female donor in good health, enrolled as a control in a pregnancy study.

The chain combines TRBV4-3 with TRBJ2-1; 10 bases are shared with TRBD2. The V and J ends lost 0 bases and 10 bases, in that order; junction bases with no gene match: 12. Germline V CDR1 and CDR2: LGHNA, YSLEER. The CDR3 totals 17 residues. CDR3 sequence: CASSQEVLAGATGEQFF. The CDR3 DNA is TGCGCCAGCAGCCAAGAGGTGCTAGCGGGGGCGACGGGGGAGCAGTTCTTC.

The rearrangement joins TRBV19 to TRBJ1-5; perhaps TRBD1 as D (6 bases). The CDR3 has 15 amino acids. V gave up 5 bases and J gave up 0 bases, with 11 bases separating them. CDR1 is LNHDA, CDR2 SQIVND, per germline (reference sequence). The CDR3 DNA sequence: TGTGCCAGTAGTTCCGACAGGTATAGCAATCAGCCCCAGCATTTT. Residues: CASSSDRYSNQPQHF.

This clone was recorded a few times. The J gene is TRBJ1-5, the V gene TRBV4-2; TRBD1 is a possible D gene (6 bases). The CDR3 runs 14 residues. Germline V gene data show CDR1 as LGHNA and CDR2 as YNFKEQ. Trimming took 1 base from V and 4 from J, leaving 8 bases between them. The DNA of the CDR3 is TGTGCCAGCAGCCAAGCAGGGGATAATCAGCCCCAGCATTTT. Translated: CASSQAGDNQPQHF.

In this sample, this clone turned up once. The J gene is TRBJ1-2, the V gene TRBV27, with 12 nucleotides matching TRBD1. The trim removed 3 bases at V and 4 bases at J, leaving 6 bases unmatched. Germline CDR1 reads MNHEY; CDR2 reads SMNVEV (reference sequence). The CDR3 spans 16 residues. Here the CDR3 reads CASSFRDRGLGYGYTF. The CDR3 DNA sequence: TGTGCCAGCAGTTTCCGGGACAGGGGGCTGGGCTATGGCTACACCTTC.

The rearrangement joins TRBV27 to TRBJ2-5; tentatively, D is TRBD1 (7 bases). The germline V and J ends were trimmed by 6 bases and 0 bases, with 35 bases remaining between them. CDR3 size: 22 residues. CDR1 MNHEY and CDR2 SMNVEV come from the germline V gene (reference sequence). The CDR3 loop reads CASSFRGIGLASNDRDQETQYF. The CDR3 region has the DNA TGTGCCAGCAGCTTCCGGGGGATTGGTCTAGCCTCAAACGACAGGGACCAAGAGACCCAGTACTTC.

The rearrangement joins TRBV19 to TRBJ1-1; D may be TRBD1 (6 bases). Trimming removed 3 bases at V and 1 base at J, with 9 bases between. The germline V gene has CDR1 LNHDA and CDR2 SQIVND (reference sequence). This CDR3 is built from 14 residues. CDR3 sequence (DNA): TGTGCCAGTAGTATGCAGGGGCCGAACACTGAAGCTTTCTTT. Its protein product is CASSMQGPNTEAFF.

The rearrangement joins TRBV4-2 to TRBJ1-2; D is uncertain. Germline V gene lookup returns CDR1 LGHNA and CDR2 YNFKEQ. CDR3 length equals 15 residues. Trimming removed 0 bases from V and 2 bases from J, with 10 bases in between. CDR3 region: CASSQDRTANYGYTF. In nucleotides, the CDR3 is TGTGCCAGCAGCCAAGATCGAACAGCAAACTATGGCTACACCTTC.

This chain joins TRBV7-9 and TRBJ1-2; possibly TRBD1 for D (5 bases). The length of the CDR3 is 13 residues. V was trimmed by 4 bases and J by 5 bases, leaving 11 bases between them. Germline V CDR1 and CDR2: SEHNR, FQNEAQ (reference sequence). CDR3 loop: CASSSFQGYGYTF. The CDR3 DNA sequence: TGTGCCAGCAGCTCGTTCCAGGGATATGGCTACACCTTC.